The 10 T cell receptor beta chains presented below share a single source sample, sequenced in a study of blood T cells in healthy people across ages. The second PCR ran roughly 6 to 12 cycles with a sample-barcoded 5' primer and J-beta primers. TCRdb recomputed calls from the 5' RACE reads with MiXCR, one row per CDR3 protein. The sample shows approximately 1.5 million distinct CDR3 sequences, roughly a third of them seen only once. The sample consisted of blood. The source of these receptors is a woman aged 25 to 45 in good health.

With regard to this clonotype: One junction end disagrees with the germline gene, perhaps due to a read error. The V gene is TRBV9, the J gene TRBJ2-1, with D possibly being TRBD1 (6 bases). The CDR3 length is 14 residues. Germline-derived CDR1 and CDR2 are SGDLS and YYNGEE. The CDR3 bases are TGCGCCAGCAGCCCGCGACAGGACGACAATGAGCAGTTCTTC. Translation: CASSPRQDDNEQFF.

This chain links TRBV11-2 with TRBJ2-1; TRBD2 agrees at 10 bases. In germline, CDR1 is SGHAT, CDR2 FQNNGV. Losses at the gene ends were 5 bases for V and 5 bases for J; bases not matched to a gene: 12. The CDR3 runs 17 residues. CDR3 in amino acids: CASSRTLGTSVNNEQFF. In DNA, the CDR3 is TGTGCCAGCAGCCGAACCCTAGGGACTAGCGTTAACAATGAGCAGTTCTTC.

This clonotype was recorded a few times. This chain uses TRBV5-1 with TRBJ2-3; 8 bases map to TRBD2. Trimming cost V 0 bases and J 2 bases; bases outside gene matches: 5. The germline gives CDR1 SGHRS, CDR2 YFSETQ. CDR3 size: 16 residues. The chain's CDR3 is CASSLATSGTTDTQYF. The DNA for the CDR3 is TGCGCCAGCAGCTTGGCCACTAGCGGTACCACAGATACGCAGTATTTT.

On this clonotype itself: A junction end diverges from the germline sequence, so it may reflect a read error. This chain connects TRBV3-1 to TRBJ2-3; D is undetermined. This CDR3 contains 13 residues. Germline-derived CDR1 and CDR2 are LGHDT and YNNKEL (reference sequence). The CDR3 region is CASNQGVSDTQYF. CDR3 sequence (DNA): TGTGCCAGCAACCAAGGAGTGTCAGATACGCAGTATTTT.

For the CDR3, the DNA is TGCAGTGCGGTGGAAGAGGGGGAATGGGGACAAGAGACCCAGTACTTC. Encoded protein: CSAVEEGEWGQETQYF. The J gene is TRBJ2-5, the V gene TRBV20-1; possibly TRBD1 for D (6 bases). The V and J ends lost 6 bases and 2 bases respectively, with 22 bases between them. Germline V gives CDR1 DFQATT, CDR2 SNEGSKA (reference sequence). The CDR3 totals 16 residues.

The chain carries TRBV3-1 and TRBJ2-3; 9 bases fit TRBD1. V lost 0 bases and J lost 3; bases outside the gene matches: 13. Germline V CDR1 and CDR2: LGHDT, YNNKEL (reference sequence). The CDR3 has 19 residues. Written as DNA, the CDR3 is TGTGCCAGCAGCCAAGAAAGGCAAAGGGATGACAGGGGGACAGATACGCAGTATTTT. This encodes CASSQERQRDDRGTDTQYF.

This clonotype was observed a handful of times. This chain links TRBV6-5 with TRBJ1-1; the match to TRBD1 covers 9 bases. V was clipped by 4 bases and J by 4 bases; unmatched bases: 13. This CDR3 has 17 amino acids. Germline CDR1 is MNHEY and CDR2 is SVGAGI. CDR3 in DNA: TGTGCCAGCAGTTCCCTGGGGACAGGGAGTATCGGCACTGAAGCTTTCTTT. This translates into CASSSLGTGSIGTEAFF.

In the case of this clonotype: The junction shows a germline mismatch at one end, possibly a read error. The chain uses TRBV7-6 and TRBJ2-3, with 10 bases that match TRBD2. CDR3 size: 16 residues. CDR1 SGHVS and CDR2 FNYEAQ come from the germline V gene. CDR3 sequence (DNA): TGTGCCAGCAGCTTAGCGGGGGGACTAGCGACAGATACGCGGTATTTT. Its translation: CASSLAGGLATDTRYF.

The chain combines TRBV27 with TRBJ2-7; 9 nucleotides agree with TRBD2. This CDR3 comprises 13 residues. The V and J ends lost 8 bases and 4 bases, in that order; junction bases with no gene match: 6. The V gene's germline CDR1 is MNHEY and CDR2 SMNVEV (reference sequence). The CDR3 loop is CASGAGGTYEQYF. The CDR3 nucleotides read TGTGCCAGCGGGGCGGGAGGGACTTACGAGCAGTACTTC.

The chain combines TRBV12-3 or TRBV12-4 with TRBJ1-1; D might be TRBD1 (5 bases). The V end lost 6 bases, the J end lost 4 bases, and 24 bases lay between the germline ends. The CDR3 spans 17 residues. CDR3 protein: CASSLGRTRGVGTEAFF. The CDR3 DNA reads TGTGCCAGCAGCCTAGGGAGGACAAGGGGAGTTGGCACTGAAGCTTTCTTT.